These 30 T cell receptor beta chains were all obtained from the same sample, sequenced in a study of blood T cell repertoires in COVID-19. TCRdb keeps only in-frame clones here, not all; method: immunoSEQ multiplex PCR. Of approximately 300,000 clones detected, 90% appear once; the ten largest clones hold around 3.9%. Input material: PBMCs or T cells enriched from blood (not recorded which). These receptors all stem from a woman aged 25-40 years who had been exposed to COVID-19.

The rearrangement uses TRBV7-9 and TRBJ2-1, with 9 bases that match TRBD1. Germline-derived CDR1 and CDR2 are SEHNR and FQNEAQ (reference sequence). The CDR3 contains 15 residues. J gave up 8 bases and V 4 bases, and 9 bases lay outside the gene matches. The CDR3: CASSSPGQGLDEQFF. CDR3 DNA sequence: TGTGCCAGCAGCTCCCCGGGACAGGGCCTAGATGAGCAGTTCTTC.

V gene TRBV2 combines with J gene TRBJ1-3; D not certain. V dropped 8 bases and J dropped 0 bases, with 14 bases sitting between them. The CDR3 runs 15 residues. In germline, CDR1 is SNHLY, CDR2 FYNNEI. CDR3 amino acids: CASFPVSSSGNTIYF. CDR3 nucleotide sequence: TGTGCCAGCTTCCCCGTATCCTCCTCTGGAAACACCATATATTTT.

The chain combines TRBV4-3 with TRBJ1-2; 10 bases line up with TRBD1. J was trimmed by 2 bases and V by 4 bases; bases with no gene match: 1. Per the germline V gene, CDR1 is LGHNA and CDR2 is YSLEER. The CDR3 sequence is 14 residues long. The CDR3 sequence is CASSPGQGNYGYTF. Written as DNA, the CDR3 is TGCGCCAGCAGCCCGGGACAGGGGAACTATGGCTACACCTTC.

V gene TRBV9 combines with J gene TRBJ1-4; 7 bases are shared with TRBD1. V shed 4 bases and J 8 bases; nucleotides not matched to a gene: 8. The CDR3 sequence is 14 residues long. In germline, CDR1 is SGDLS, CDR2 YYNGEE. This CDR3 reads CASSSRQGREKLFF. The CDR3 DNA follows: TGTGCCAGCAGCTCGCGACAGGGTCGAGAAAAACTGTTTTTT.

The chain combines TRBV6-5 with TRBJ1-2; D uncertain. CDR1 is MNHEY, CDR2 SVGAGI, per germline. V was shortened by 2 bases and J by 4 bases, with 14 bases between the two germline ends. This CDR3 is built from 15 residues. CDR3 region: CASSYRTEISYGYTF. CDR3 in DNA: TGTGCCAGCAGTTACCGAACAGAAATTTCCTATGGCTACACCTTC.

This chain connects TRBV2 to TRBJ2-7; 9 bases line up with TRBD1. CDR3 length: 12 residues. The V gene's germline CDR1 is SNHLY and CDR2 FYNNEI. V trimming: 6 bases; J trimming: 5 bases; junction bases outside the gene matches: 2. In nucleotides, the CDR3 is TGTGCCAGCAGGGGACAGGGTCACGAGCAGTACTTC. Translated: CASRGQGHEQYF.

This clone was counted a few times. The chain combines TRBV3-1 (or the pseudogene TRBV3-2) with TRBJ1-2; 7 nucleotides align to TRBD1. This CDR3 contains 13 residues. Unmatched junction bases numbered 7, after V lost 5 bases and J lost 7 bases. Germline V gene lookup returns CDR1 LGHDT and CDR2 YNNKEL (reference sequence). CDR3 region: CASSIDRAGGYTF. CDR3 coding DNA: TGTGCCAGCAGCATCGACAGGGCGGGTGGCTACACCTTC.

The chain carries TRBV18 and TRBJ1-1; possibly TRBD1 for D (6 bases). The CDR3 covers 13 residues. V was cut by 5 bases and J by 0 bases, with 7 bases left in between. Germline CDR1 is KGHSH and CDR2 is LQKENI. The CDR3 DNA reads TGTGCCAGCTCAGGGGGCTTGAACACTGAAGCTTTCTTT. This codes for CASSGGLNTEAFF.

The chain recombines TRBV4-1 with TRBJ1-1, with a tentative D call TRBD1 (5 bases). Trimming removed 0 bases from V and 5 bases from J, with 10 bases in between. CDR1 and CDR2 from the germline V gene are MGHRA and YSYEKL. This CDR3 is 14 amino acids long. The CDR3 reads CASSQDRRGTEAFF. The CDR3 DNA reads as TGCGCCAGCAGCCAAGACCGGCGGGGGACTGAAGCTTTCTTT.

This chain joins TRBV7-6 and TRBJ2-3; 10 bases match TRBD2. The CDR3 covers 16 residues. Germline V gives CDR1 SGHVS, CDR2 FNYEAQ. The junction had 5 bases not matched to a gene; V was cut back by 1 base and J by 4 bases. In nucleotides, the CDR3 is TGTGCCAGCAGCTTAGGAGCGGGGGGGCAGGCAGATACGCAGTATTTT. Encoded protein: CASSLGAGGQADTQYF. Filled out from reference TRBV7-6 and TRBJ2-3, the complete variable domain reads GAGVSQSPRYKVTKRGQDVALRCDPISGHVSLYWYRQALGQGPEFLTYFNYEAQQDKSGLPNDRFSAERPEGSISTLTIQRTEQRDSAMYRCASSLGAGGQADTQYFGPGTRLTVL.

The rearrangement joins TRBV7-9 to TRBJ1-2; the match to TRBD1 covers 9 bases. CDR3 length: 14 residues. The germline V gene encodes CDR1 SEHNR and CDR2 FQNEAQ (reference sequence). V lost 6 bases to trimming and J lost 8 bases; unmatched junction nucleotides: 10. The CDR3 coding sequence is TGTGCCAGCAGGCCAACAGGGGGCAACCGGGGCTACACCTTC. Protein sequence: CASRPTGGNRGYTF.

This sequence joins TRBV4-3 and TRBJ2-4; D is possibly TRBD1 (5 bases). CDR3 size: 15 residues. Per the germline V gene, CDR1 is LGHNA and CDR2 is YSLEER. V gave up 2 bases and J gave up 0 bases, with 8 bases separating them. The CDR3 here is CASSQTGVAKNIQYF. The CDR3 DNA is TGCGCCAGCAGCCAAACAGGAGTAGCCAAAAACATTCAGTACTTC.

Only one count was recorded for this clone. The genes are TRBV7-9 and TRBJ1-3; 9 bases agree with TRBD1. The ends lost 8 bases at V and 4 bases at J; junction bases unmatched: 9. The CDR3 loop spans 15 amino acids. The germline V gene has CDR1 SEHNR and CDR2 FQNEAQ (reference sequence). The CDR3 region has the DNA TGTGCCAGCTCAAGGGACAGGGCAATCGGAAACACCATATATTTT. Translated, it gives CASSRDRAIGNTIYF.

This chain links TRBV6-5 with TRBJ2-2; D uncertain. V was clipped by 2 bases and J by 2 bases, with 6 bases between them. CDR1 is MNHEY and CDR2 is SVGAGI in the germline V gene. This CDR3 has 14 amino acids. The CDR3 loop is CASSYNKNTGELFF. The CDR3 region has the DNA TGTGCCAGCAGTTACAACAAAAACACCGGGGAGCTGTTTTTT.

This chain joins TRBV18 and TRBJ1-2; 8 bases map to TRBD1. The CDR3 sequence is 13 residues long. CDR1 is KGHSH, CDR2 LQKENI, per germline. With 4 bases clipped from V and 4 bases from J, the junction kept 2 bases outside the gene matches. CDR3 protein: CASSLGTGYGYTF. As DNA, the CDR3 is TGTGCCAGCTCACTCGGGACAGGCTATGGCTACACCTTC.

This chain links TRBV11-2 with TRBJ2-4; 8 bases match TRBD2. The CDR3 sequence is 17 residues long. The junction had 6 bases not matched to a gene; V was cut back by 2 bases and J by 0 bases. In germline, CDR1 is SGHAT, CDR2 FQNNGV. CDR3 protein: CASSLTGGGLAKNIQYF. In DNA, the CDR3 is TGTGCCAGCAGCTTAACCGGGGGGGGTTTAGCCAAAAACATTCAGTACTTC.

This chain uses TRBV25-1 with TRBJ1-2; 8 nucleotides agree with TRBD1. There are 14 residues in the CDR3. After removal of 9 bases from V and 2 bases from J, the junction contained 8 bases not matched to a gene. The germline gives CDR1 MGHDK, CDR2 SYGVNS. CDR3 sequence reads: CASNGQGGNYGYTF. The CDR3 region has the DNA TGTGCCAGTAATGGACAGGGAGGGAACTATGGCTACACCTTC.

This clone was seen only once. The junction shows a germline mismatch at one end, possibly a read error. The gene calls are TRBV6-1 and TRBJ2-1, with 15 bases aligning to TRBD2. The CDR3 length is 18 residues. Germline values: CDR1 MNHNS, CDR2 SASEGT. This CDR3 is CASSKASPGTSGGRAQFF. As DNA, the CDR3 is TGTGCCAGCAGTAAAGCTTCCCCTGGGACTAGCGGGGGGAGGGCGCAGTTCTTC.

This chain links TRBV5-1 with TRBJ2-6; 8 bases map to TRBD1. The CDR3 runs to 19 residues. J gave up 0 bases and V 3 bases, and 11 bases lay outside the gene matches. CDR1 and CDR2 (germline): SGHRS, YFSETQ. The CDR3 DNA follows: TGCGCCAGCAGCTCCCCCCGCGGGACAGGCCGCTCTGGGGCCAACGTCCTGACTTTC. Its translation: CASSSPRGTGRSGANVLTF.

The rearrangement links TRBV9 to TRBJ1-6; 7 nucleotides match TRBD1. V was clipped by 4 bases and J by 10 bases; unmatched bases: 8. CDR1 is SGDLS, CDR2 YYNGEE, per germline. The CDR3 consists of 14 residues. The CDR3 loop is CASSSQTGISPLHF. CDR3 bases: TGTGCCAGCAGCTCCCAGACAGGGATCTCACCCCTCCACTTT.

CDR3 sequence: CASSSGQGWSGWELFF. The CDR3 DNA sequence: TGTGCCAGCAGCTCCGGACAGGGGTGGTCCGGGTGGGAGCTGTTTTTT. The chain joins TRBV5-6 to TRBJ2-2; 9 bases fit TRBD1. The CDR3 loop spans 16 amino acids. Germline trimming cut 3 bases from V and 9 bases from J; bases unmatched to any gene: 12. Germline V gene lookup returns CDR1 SGHDT and CDR2 YYEEEE. The full variable domain, with the rest looked up from reference TRBV5-6 and TRBJ2-2, is DAGVTQSPTHLIKTRGQQVTLRCSPKSGHDTVSWYQQALGQGPQFIFQYYEEEERQRGNFPDRFSGHQFPNYSSELNVNALLLGDSALYLCASSSGQGWSGWELFFGEGSRLTVL.

The chain joins TRBV6-5 to TRBJ1-6; D is perhaps TRBD1 (5 bases). This CDR3 is 15 amino acids long. Trimming left V 6 bases short and J 2 bases short, with 11 bases between. Germline-derived CDR1 and CDR2 are MNHEY and SVGAGI. The CDR3 bases are TGTGCCAGCAGGACACAGGTTCCCTATAATTCACCCCTCCACTTT. Translating it yields CASRTQVPYNSPLHF.

The rearrangement joins TRBV3-1 (or the pseudogene TRBV3-2) to TRBJ2-4, with D perhaps matching TRBD2 (7 bases). CDR1 LGHDT and CDR2 YNNKEL come from the germline V gene (reference sequence). The CDR3 covers 18 residues. V was pared by 3 bases and J by 0 bases, with 18 bases between. In DNA form, the CDR3 reads TGTGCCAGCAGCCACAAATACGAGGGGGGGGTAGCCAAAAACATTCAGTACTTC. Protein product: CASSHKYEGGVAKNIQYF.

V and J are TRBV3-1 (or the pseudogene TRBV3-2) and TRBJ1-6; D gene ambiguous. Germline V gene data show CDR1 as LGHDT and CDR2 as YNNKEL (reference sequence). CDR3 length: 17 residues. Trimming took 0 bases from V and 0 from J, leaving 9 bases between them. This chain's CDR3 is CASSQDGGTSYNSPLHF. In DNA, the CDR3 is TGTGCCAGCAGCCAAGACGGCGGAACCTCCTATAATTCACCCCTCCACTTT.

This clone appeared a single time. The genes are TRBV10-3 and TRBJ1-6; 12 bases match TRBD1. CDR3 length equals 14 residues. Unmatched junction bases numbered 2, after V lost 5 bases and J lost 9 bases. Per germline, CDR1 ENHRY and CDR2 SYGVKD. The CDR3 sequence: CAISLGQGASPLHF. The CDR3 DNA is TGTGCCATCAGTTTGGGACAGGGGGCTTCACCCCTCCACTTT.

The chain combines TRBV12-3 or TRBV12-4 with TRBJ1-3, with D uncertain. The CDR3 length is 13 residues. V was pared by 2 bases and J by 5 bases, with 7 bases between. CDR3 DNA: TGTGCCAGCAGTTTAACGGGTAGAAACACCATATATTTT. It encodes CASSLTGRNTIYF.

The chain uses TRBV27 and TRBJ2-5, with 14 bases fitting TRBD2. The V and J ends lost 3 bases and 4 bases, in that order; junction bases with no gene match: 10. The CDR3 has 18 residues. Germline V lookup: CDR1 MNHEY, CDR2 SMNVEV (reference sequence). CDR3 bases: TGTGCCAGCAGTTTCGTGACTAGCGGGGGGGCGAATGGAGAGACCCAGTACTTC. Protein sequence: CASSFVTSGGANGETQYF.

The V and J genes are TRBV7-9 and TRBJ1-1; D gene ambiguous. Germline lookup yields CDR1 SEHNR and CDR2 FQNEAQ (reference sequence). This CDR3 comprises 14 residues. V was clipped by 5 bases and J by 3 bases, with 13 bases between them. This chain's CDR3 is CASSALTVHTEAFF. The CDR3 nucleotides are TGTGCCAGCAGCGCCTTAACAGTCCACACTGAAGCTTTCTTT.

J is TRBJ2-7 and V is TRBV5-1; the match to TRBD1 covers 7 bases. Looked up from germline, CDR1 is SGHRS and CDR2 is YFSETQ. The CDR3 spans 15 residues. V gave up 4 bases and J gave up 3 bases; unmatched junction bases: 10. CDR3 region: CASSPDRVVLYEQYF. The CDR3 DNA follows: TGCGCCAGCAGCCCCGACAGGGTCGTTCTCTACGAGCAGTACTTC.

This clone appeared a few times. The V call is TRBV7-8, the J call TRBJ2-7; 11 nucleotides match TRBD2. V dropped 5 bases and J dropped 0; count of bases not matched to a gene: 3. There are 15 residues in the CDR3. The germline gives CDR1 SGHVS, CDR2 FQNEAQ. The CDR3 region is CASSRGLAGSYEQYF. The CDR3 DNA reads TGTGCCAGCAGCCGAGGACTAGCGGGCTCCTACGAGCAGTACTTC.